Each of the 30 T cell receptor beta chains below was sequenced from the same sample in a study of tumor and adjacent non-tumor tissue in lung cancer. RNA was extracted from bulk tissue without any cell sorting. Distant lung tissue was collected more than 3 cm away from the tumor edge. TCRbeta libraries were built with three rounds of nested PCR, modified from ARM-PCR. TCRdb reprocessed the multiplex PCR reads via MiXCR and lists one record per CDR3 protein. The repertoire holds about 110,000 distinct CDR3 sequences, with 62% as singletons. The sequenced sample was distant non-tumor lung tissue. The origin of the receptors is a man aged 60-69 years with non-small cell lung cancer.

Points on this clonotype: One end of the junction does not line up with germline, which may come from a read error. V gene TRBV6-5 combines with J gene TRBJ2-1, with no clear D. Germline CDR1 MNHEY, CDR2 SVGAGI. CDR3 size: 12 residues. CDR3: CASGQTRDEEFF. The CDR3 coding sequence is TGTGCCAGCGGCCAGACGCGCGATGAGGAGTTCTTC.

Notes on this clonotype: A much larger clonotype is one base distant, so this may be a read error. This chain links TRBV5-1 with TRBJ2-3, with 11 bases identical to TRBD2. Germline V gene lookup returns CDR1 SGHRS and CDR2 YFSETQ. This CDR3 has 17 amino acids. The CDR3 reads CTSSVRQLAGGTDTQYF. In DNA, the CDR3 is TGCACCAGCAGCGTAAGACAACTAGCGGGAGGCACAGATACGCAGTATTTT.

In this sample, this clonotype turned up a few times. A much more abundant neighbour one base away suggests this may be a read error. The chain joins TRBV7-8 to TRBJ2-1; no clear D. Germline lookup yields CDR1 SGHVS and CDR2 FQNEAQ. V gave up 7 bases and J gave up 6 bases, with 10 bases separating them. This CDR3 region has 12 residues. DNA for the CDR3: TGTGCCAGCAACCAAGCGAGCAATGAGCAGTTCTTC. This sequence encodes CASNQASNEQFF.

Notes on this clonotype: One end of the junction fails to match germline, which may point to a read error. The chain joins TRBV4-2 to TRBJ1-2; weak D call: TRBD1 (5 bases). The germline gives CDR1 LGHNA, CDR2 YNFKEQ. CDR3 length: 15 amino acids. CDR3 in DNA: TGTGTCAGCAGCCAAGATGCGGGGACCAACTATGGCTACACCTTC. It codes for CVSSQDAGTNYGYTF.

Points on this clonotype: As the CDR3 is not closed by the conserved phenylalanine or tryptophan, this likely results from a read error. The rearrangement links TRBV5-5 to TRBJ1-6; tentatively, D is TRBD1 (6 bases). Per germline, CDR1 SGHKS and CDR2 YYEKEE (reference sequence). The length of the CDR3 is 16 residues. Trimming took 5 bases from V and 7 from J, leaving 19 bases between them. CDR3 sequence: CASSSTGGGVNSPLHL. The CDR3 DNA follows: TGTGCCAGCAGTTCTACTGGAGGGGGGGTGAATTCACCCCTCCACCTT.

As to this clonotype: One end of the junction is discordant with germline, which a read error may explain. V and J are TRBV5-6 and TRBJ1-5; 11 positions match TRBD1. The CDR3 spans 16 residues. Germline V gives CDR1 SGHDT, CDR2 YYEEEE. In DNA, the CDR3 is TGTGCCAGCAGCGAAGGGACAGGGGGTATCAATCAGCACCAGCATTTT. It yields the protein CASSEGTGGINQHQHF.

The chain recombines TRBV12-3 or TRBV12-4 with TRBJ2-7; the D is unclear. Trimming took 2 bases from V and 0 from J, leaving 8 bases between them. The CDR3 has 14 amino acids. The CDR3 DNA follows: TGTGCCAGCAGTTTACGGGTGGGCTCCTACGAGCAGTACTTC. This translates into CASSLRVGSYEQYF.

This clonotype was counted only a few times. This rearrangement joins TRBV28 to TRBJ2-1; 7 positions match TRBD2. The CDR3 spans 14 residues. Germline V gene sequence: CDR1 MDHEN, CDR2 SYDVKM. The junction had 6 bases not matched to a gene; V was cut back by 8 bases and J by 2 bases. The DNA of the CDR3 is TGTGCCAGCGAGGCTAGCGGAACCTACAATGAGCAGTTCTTC. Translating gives CASEASGTYNEQFF.

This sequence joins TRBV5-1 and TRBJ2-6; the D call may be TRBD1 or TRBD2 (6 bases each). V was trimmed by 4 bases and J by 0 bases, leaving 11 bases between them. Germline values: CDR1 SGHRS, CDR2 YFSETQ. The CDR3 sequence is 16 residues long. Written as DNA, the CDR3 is TGCGCCAGCAGCGCGGGACAAAGCTCTGGGGCCAACGTCCTGACTTTC. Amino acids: CASSAGQSSGANVLTF.

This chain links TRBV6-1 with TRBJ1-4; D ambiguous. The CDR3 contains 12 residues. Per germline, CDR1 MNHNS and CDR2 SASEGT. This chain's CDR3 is CGSGSTNEKLFF. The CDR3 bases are TGTGGATCCGGCAGCACTAATGAAAAACTGTTTTTT.

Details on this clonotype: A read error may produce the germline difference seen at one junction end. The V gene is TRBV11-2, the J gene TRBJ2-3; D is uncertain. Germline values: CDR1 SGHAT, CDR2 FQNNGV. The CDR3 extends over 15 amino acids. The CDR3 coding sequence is TGTGACAGCAGCCGGGCCGCAACCGCTGCAGATACGCAGTATTTT. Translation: CDSSRAATAADTQYF. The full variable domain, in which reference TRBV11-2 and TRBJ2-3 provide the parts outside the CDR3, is EAGVAQSPRYKIIEKRQSVAFWCNPISGHATLYWYQQILGQGPKLLIQFQNNGVVDDSQLPKDRFSAERLKGVDSTLKIQPAKLEDSAVYLCDSSRAATAADTQYFGPGTRLTVL.

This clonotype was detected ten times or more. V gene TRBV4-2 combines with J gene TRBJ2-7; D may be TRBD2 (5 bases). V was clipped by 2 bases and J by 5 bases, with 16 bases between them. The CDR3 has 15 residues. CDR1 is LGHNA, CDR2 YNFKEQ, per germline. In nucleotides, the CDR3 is TGTGCCAGCAGCCAACCCGGGGTAGCGCGGAACGAGCAGTACTTC. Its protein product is CASSQPGVARNEQYF.

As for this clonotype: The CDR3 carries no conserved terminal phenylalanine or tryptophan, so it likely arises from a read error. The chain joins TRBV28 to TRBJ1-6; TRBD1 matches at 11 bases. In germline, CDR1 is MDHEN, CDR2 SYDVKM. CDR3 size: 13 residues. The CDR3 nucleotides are TGCATTAGGGGACAGGGGGACGGTTCATCCCTCCACTCT. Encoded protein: CIRGQGDGSSLHS.

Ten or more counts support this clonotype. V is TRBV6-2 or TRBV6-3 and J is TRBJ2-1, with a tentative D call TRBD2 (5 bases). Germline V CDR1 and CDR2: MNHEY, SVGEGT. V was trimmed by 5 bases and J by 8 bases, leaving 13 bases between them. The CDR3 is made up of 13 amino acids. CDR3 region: CASSGSYGDEQFF. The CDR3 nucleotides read TGTGCCAGCAGTGGGTCCTACGGGGATGAGCAGTTCTTC.

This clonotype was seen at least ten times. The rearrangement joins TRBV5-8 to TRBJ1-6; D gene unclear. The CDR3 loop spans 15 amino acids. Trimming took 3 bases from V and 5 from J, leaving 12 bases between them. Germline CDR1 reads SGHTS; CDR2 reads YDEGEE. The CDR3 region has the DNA TGTGCCAGCAGCTCTCCGGGAACCGATAATTCACCCCTCCACTTT. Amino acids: CASSSPGTDNSPLHF. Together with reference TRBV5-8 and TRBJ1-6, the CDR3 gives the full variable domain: EAGVTQSPTHLIKTRGQQATLRCSPISGHTSVYWYQQALGLGLQFLLWYDEGEERNRGNFPPRFSGRQFPNYSSELNVNALELEDSALYLCASSSPGTDNSPLHFGNGTRLTVT.

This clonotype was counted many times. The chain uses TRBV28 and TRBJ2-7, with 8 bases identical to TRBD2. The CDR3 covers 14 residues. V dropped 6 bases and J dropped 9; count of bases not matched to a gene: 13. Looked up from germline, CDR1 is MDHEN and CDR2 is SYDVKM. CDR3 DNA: TGTGCCAGCAGCTCGCTAGCGGGTATGAGCGGGCAGTACTTC. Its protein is CASSSLAGMSGQYF. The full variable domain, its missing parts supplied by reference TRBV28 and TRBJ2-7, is DVKVTQSSRYLVKRTGEKVFLECVQDMDHENMFWYRQDPGLGLRLIYFSYDVKMKEKGDIPEGYSVSREKKERFSLILESASTNQTSMYLCASSSLAGMSGQYFGPGTRLTVT.

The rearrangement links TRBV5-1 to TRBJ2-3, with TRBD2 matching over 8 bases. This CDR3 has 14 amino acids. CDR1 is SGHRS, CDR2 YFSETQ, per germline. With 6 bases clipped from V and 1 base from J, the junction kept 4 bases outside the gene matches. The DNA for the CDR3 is TGCGCCAGCACGGCGGGGGGTGGCACAGATACGCAGTATTTT. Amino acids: CASTAGGGTDTQYF.

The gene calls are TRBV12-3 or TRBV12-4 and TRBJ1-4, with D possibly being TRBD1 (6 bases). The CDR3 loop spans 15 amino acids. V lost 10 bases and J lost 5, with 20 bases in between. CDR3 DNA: TGTGCCAACACCCCTGAGACAGGATGGAATGAAAAACTGTTTTTT. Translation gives CANTPETGWNEKLFF.

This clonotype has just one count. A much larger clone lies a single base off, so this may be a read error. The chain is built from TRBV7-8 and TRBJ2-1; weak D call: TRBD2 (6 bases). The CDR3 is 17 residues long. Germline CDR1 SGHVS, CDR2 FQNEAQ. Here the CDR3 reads CPSSLAVGGSSYNEQFF. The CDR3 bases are TGTCCCAGCAGCTTAGCGGTTGGGGGGAGCTCCTACAATGAGCAGTTCTTC.

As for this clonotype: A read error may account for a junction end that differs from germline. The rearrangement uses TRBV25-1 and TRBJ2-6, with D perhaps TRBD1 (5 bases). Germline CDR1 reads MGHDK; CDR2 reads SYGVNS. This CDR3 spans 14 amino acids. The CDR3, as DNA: TGTGCCAGCAGTCTCAGTACTGGGGCCAACGTCCTGGCTTTC. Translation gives CASSLSTGANVLAF.

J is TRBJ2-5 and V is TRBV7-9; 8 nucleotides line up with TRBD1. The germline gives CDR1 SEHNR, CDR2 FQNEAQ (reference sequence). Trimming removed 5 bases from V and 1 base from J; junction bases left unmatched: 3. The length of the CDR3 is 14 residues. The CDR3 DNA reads TGTGCCAGCAGCCTAACAGGGGGCCAAGAGACCCAGTACTTC. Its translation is CASSLTGGQETQYF.

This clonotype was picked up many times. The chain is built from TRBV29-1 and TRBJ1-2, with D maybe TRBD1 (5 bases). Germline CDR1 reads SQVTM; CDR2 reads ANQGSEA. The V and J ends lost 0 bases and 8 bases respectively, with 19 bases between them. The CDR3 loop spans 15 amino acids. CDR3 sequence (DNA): TGCAGCGTTGAAGAACCGACAGCTCTCGGTGGAGGCTACACCTTC. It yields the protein CSVEEPTALGGGYTF. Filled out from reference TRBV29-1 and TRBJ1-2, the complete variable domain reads SAVISQKPSRDICQRGTSLTIQCQVDSQVTMMFWYRQQPGQSLTLIATANQGSEATYESGFVIDKFPISRPNLTFSTLTVSNMSPEDSSIYLCSVEEPTALGGGYTFGSGTRLTVV.

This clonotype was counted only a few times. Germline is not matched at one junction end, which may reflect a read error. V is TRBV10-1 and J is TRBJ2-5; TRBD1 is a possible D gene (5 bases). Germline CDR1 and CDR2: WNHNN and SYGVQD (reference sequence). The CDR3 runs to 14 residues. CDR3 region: CASSESLGQEAQYF. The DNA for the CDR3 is TGCGCCAGCAGTGAGTCGCTGGGGCAAGAGGCCCAGTACTTC.

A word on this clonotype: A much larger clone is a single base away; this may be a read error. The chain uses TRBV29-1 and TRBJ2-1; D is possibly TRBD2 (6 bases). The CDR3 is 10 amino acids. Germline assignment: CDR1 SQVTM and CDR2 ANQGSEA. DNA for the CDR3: TGCAGCGTCGGGGGTACAGAGCAGTCCTTC. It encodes CSVGGTEQSF.

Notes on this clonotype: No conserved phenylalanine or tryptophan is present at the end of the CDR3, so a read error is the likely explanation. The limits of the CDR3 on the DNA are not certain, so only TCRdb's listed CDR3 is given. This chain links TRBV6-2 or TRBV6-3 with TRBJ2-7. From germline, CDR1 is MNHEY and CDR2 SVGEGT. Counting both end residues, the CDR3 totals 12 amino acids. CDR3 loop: CASSDYGYEQHL.

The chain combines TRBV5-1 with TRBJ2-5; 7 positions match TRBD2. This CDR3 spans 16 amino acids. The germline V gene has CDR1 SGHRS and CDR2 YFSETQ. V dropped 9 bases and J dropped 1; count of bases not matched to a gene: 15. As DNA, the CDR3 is TGCGCCAACAGGCTACTGAGCGGGGCATCCCAAGAGACCCAGTACTTC. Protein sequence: CANRLLSGASQETQYF. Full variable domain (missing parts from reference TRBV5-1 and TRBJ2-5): KAGVTQTPRYLIKTRGQQVTLSCSPISGHRSVSWYQQTPGQGLQFLFEYFSETQRNKGNFPGRFSGRQFSNSRSEMNVSTLELGDSALYLCANRLLSGASQETQYFGPGTRLLVL.

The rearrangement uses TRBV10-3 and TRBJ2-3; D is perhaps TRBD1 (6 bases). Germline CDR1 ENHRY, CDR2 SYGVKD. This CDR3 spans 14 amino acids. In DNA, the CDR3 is TGTGCGACCTCTTTAGGGGGTGGAGCAGATACGCAGTATTTT. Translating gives CATSLGGGADTQYF.

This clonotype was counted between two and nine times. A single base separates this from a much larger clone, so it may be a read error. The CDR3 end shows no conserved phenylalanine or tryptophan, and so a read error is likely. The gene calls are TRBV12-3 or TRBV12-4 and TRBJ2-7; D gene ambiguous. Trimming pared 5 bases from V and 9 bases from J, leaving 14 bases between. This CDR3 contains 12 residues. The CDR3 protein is CASSSLGSRQYL. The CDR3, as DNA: TGTGCCAGCAGTAGCTTGGGTTCGCGGCAGTACTTA.

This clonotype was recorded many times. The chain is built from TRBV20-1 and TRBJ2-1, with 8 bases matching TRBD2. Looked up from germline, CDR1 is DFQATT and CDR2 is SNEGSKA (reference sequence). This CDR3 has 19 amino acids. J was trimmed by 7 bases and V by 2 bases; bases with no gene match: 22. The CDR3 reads CSARINQPTSGRAQNEQFF. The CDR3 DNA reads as TGCAGTGCTAGAATAAACCAACCCACCAGCGGGAGAGCCCAAAATGAGCAGTTCTTC.

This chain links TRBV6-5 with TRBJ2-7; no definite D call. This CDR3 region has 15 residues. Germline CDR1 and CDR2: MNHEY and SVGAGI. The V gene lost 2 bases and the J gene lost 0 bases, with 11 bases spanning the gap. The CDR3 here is CASSYGIVDSYEQYF. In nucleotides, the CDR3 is TGTGCCAGCAGTTACGGGATAGTCGACTCCTACGAGCAGTACTTC.